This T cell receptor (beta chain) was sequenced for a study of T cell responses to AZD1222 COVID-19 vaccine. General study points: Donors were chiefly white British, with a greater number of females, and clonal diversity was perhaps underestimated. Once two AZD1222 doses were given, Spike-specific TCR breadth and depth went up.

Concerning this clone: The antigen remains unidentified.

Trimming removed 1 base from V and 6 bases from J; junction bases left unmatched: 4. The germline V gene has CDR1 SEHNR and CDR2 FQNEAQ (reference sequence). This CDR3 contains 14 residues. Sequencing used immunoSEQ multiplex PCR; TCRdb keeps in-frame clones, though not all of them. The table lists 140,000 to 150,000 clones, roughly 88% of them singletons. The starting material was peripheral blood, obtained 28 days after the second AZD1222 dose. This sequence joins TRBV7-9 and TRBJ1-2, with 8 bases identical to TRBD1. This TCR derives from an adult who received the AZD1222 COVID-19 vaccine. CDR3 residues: CASSLGGQVNGYTF. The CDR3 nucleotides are TGTGCCAGCAGCTTAGGGGGACAGGTTAATGGCTACACCTTC.